This T cell receptor (beta chain) was obtained from a study of a mutant IDH1 vaccine in newly diagnosed glioma. Libraries were prepared by immunoSEQ multiplex PCR; TCRdb keeps only in-frame clonotypes and omits some of them. The sample holds tens of thousands of clones; approximately 84% are singletons and the top ten take 10% to 15%. Sample time point: week 23, last vaccination. The investigators gave 300 ug of mutant IDH1 20-mer peptide in each vaccine dose, together with topical imiquimod. The CDR3 has 15 residues. Losses at the gene ends were 0 bases for V and 2 bases for J; bases not matched to a gene: 2. CDR1 and CDR2 from the germline V gene are GTSNPN and SVGIG (reference sequence). As regards this clone: As yet, its antigen is unknown.

The genes are TRBV30 and TRBJ2-1; 9 nucleotides line up with TRBD2. The starting material was PBMCs, obtained from a glioma patient whose treatment included an IDH1 peptide vaccine. The receptor was isolated from a man aged 18 to 30 with glioma. CDR3 region: CAWSVGTSPYNEQFF. In DNA, the CDR3 is TGTGCCTGGAGTGTCGGGACTAGCCCCTACAATGAGCAGTTCTTC.